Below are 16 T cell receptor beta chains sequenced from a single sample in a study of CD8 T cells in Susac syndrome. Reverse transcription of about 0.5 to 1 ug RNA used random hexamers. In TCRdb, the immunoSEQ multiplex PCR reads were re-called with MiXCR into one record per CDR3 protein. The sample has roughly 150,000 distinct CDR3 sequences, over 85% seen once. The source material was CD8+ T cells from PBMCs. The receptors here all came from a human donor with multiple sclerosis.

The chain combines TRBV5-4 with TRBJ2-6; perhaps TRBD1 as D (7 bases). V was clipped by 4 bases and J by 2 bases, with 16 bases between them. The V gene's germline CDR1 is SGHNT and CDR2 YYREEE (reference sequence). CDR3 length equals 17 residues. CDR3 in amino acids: CASSPDAGGPGANVLTF. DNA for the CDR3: TGTGCCAGCAGCCCGGATGCAGGGGGGCCTGGGGCCAACGTCCTGACTTTC.

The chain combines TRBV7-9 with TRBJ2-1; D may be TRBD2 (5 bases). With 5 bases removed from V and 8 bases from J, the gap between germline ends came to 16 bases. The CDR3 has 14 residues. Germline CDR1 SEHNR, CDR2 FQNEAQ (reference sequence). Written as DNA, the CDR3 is TGTGCCAGCAGCCCTCCCGGGGTACTCGATGAGCAGTTCTTC. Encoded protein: CASSPPGVLDEQFF.

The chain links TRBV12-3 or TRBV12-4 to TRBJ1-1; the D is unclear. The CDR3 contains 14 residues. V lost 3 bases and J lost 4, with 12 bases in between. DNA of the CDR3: TGTGCCAGCAGTTTCCGGGTCGGAGGCACTGAAGCTTTCTTT. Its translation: CASSFRVGGTEAFF.

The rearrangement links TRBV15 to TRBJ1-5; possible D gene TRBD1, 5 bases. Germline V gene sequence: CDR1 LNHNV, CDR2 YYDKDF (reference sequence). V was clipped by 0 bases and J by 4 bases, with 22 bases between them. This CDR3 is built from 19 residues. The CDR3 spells CATSRDYSLGTARNQPQHF. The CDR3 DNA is TGTGCCACCAGCAGAGACTACTCACTCGGGACGGCTAGAAATCAGCCCCAGCATTTT.

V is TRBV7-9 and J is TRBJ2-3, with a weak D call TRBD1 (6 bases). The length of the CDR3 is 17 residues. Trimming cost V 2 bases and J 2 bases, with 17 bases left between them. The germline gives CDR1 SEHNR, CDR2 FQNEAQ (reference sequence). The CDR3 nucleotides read TGTGCCAGCAGCTTACCGCCTACAGGGAGAGACACAGATACGCAGTATTTT. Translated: CASSLPPTGRDTDTQYF.

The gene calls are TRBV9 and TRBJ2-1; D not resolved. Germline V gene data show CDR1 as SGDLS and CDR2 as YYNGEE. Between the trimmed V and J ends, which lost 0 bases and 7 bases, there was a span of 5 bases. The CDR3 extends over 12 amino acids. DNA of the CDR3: TGTGCCAGCAGCGTAGTAGAGAATGAGCAGTTCTTC. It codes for CASSVVENEQFF.

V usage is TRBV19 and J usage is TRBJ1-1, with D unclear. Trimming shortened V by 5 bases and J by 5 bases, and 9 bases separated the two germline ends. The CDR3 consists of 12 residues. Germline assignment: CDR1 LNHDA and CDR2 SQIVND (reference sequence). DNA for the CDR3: TGTGCCAGTAGTCCCCGGAGGACTGAAGCTTTCTTT. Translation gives CASSPRRTEAFF. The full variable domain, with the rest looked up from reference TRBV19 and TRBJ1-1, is DGGITQSPKYLFRKEGQNVTLSCEQNLNHDAMYWYRQDPGQGLRLIYYSQIVNDFQKGDIAEGYSVSREKKESFPLTVTSAQKNPTAFYLCASSPRRTEAFFGQGTRLTVV.

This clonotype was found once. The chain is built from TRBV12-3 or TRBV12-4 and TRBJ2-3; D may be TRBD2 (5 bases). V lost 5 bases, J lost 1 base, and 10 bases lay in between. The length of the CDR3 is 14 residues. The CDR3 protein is CASSITAGTDTQYF. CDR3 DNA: TGTGCCAGCAGTATTACAGCGGGCACAGATACGCAGTATTTT.

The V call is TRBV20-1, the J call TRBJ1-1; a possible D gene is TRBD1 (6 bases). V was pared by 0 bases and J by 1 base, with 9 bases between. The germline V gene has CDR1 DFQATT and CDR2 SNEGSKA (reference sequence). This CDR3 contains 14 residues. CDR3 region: CSARDNRENTEAFF. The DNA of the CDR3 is TGCAGTGCTAGAGATAACAGGGAGAACACTGAAGCTTTCTTT.

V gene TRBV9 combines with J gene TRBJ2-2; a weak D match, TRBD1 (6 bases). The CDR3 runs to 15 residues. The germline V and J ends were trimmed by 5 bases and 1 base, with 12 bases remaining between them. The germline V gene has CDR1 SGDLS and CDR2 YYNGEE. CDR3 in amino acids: CASRRGRGNTGELFF. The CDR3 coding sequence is TGTGCCAGCAGGAGGGGCAGGGGGAACACCGGGGAGCTGTTTTTT.

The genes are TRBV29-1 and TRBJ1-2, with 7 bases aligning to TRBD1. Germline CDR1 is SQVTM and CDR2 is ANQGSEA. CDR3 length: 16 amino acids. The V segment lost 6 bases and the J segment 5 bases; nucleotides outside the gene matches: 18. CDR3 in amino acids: CSVQGDSPHARYGYTF. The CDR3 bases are TGCAGCGTCCAGGGGGACAGTCCCCATGCTAGGTATGGCTACACCTTC. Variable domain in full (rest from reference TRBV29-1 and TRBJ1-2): SAVISQKPSRDICQRGTSLTIQCQVDSQVTMMFWYRQQPGQSLTLIATANQGSEATYESGFVIDKFPISRPNLTFSTLTVSNMSPEDSSIYLCSVQGDSPHARYGYTFGSGTRLTVV.

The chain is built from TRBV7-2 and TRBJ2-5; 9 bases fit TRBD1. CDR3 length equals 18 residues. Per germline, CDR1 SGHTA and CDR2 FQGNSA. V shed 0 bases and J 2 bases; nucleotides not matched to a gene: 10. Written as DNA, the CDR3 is TGTGCCAGCAGCTTAGCCACCCGGGGGACAGGGACACAAGAGACCCAGTACTTC. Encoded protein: CASSLATRGTGTQETQYF.

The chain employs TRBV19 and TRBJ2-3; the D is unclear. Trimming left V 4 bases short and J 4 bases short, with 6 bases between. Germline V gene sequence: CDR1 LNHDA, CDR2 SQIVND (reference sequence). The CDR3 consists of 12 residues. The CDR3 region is CASSNSADTQYF. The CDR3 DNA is TGTGCCAGTAGTAATTCCGCAGATACGCAGTATTTT. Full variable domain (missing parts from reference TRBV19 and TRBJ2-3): DGGITQSPKYLFRKEGQNVTLSCEQNLNHDAMYWYRQDPGQGLRLIYYSQIVNDFQKGDIAEGYSVSREKKESFPLTVTSAQKNPTAFYLCASSNSADTQYFGPGTRLTVL.

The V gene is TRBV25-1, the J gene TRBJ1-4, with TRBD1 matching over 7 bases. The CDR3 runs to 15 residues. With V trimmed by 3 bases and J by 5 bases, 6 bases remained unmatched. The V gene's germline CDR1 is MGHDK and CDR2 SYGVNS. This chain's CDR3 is CASSEETGPNEKLFF. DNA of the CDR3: TGTGCCAGCAGTGAGGAGACAGGGCCGAATGAAAAACTGTTTTTT.

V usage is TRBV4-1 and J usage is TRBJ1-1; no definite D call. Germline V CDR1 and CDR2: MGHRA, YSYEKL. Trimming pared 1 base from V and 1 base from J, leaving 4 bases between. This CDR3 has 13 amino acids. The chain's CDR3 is CASSQAGNTEAFF. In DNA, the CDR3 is TGCGCCAGCAGCCAAGCCGGGAACACTGAAGCTTTCTTT.

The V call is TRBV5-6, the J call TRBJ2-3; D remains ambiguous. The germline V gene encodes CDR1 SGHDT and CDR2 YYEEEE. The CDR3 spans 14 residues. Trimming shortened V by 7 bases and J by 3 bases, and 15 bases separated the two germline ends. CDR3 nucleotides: TGTGCCAGCGAGACTGGAGTAGGAACAGATACGCAGTATTTT. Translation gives CASETGVGTDTQYF.